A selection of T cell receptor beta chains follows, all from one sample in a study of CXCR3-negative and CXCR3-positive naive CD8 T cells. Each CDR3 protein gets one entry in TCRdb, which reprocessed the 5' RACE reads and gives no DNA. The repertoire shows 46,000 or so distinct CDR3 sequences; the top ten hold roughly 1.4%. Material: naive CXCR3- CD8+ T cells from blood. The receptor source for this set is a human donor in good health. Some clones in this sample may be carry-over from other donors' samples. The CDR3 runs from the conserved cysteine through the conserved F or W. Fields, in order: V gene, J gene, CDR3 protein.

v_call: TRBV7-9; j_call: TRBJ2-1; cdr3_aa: CASSPPTGGHNEQFF
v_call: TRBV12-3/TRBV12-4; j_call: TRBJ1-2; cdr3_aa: CASSPTVSPIYGYTF
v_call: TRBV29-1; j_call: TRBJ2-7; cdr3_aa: CSVLGTGPYEQYF
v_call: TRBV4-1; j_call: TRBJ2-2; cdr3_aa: CASSQGGGLTGELFF
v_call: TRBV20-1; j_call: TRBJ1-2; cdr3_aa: CSAIDRVISRGYTF
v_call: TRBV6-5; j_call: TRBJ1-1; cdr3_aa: CASSYSSSSKAFF
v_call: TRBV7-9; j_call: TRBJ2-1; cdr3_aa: CASSPREYDYNEQFF
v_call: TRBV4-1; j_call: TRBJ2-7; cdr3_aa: CASSPRLAGYEQYF
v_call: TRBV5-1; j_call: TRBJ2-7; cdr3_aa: CASSLVFGNEQYF
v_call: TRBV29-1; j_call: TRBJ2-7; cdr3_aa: CSVSPGQSYEQYF
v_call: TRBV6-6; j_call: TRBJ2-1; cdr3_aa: CASTLTPGDEFF
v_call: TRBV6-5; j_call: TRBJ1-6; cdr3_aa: CASSYFSGTGDFGNSPLHF
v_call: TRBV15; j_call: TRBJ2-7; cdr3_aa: CATSSAGTSLYEQYF
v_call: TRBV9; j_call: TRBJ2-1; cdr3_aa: CASSEDGNSYNEQFF
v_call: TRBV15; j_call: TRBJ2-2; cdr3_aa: CATSRERGGPGELFF
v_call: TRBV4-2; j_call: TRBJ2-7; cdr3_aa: CASSQQRPYEQYF
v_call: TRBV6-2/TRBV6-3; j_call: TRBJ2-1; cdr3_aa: CASSYSGGTYNEQFF
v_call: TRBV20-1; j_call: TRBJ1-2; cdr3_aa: CSAREGDYGYTF
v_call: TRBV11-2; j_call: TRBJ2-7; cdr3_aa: CASSLGRTFYEQYF
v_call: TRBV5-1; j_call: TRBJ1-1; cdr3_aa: CASSPTLLEEAFF
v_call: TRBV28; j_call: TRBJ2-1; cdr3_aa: CASRGQSSYNEQFF
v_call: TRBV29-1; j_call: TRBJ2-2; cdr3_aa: CSVLTYTGELFF
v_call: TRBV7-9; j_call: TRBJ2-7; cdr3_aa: CASSLVRPGQGYEQYF
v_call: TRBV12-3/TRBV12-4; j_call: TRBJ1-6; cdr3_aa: CASTPGGNSPLHF
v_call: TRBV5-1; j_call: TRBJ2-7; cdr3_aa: CASSSIAGTSSYEQYF
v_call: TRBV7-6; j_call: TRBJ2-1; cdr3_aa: CASSLGAGADEQFF
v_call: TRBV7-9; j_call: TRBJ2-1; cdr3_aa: CASSFDPLSSYNEQFF
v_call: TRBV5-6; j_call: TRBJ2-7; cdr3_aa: CASRGQGASYEQYF
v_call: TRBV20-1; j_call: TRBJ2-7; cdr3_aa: CSAREDYEQYF
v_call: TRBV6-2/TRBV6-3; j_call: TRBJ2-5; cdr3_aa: CASSYSNSGQETQYF
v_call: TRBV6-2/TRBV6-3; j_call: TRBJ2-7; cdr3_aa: CASSYPGQGEEQYF
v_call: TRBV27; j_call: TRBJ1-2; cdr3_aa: CASRPGARESRGYGYTF
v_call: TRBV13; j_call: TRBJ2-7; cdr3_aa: CASSSDRISSYEQYF
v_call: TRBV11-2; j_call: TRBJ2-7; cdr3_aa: CASSLVRVTGYEQYF
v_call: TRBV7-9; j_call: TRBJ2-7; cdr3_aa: CASSFPGDYEQYF
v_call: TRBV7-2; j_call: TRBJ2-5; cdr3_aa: CASSLGIGTQYF
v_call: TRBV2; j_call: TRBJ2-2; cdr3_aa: CASIVRGPLTDYTGELFF
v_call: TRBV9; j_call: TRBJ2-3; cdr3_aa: CASSVEGGLHTDTQYF
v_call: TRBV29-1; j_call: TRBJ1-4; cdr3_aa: CSVSSEARGATNEKLFF
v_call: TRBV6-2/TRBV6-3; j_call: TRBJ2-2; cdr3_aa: CASSSPGPALFF
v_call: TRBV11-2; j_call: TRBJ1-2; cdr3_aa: CASSLGTGFYGYTF
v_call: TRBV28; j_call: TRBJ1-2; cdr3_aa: CASRDRADYGYTF
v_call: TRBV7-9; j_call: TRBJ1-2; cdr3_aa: CASSPLPDFYGYTF
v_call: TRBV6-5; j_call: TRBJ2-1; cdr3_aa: CASSYGLAGVYEQFF
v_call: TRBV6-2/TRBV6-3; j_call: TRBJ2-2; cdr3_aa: CASSHPRTGRDGELFF
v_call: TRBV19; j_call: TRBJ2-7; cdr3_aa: CASSMTGVEQYF
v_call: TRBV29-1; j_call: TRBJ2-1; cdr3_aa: CSVDNPAGNEQFF
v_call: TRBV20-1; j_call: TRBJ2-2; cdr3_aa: CSAEASTGVAGELFF
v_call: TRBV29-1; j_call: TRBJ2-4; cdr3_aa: CSVLFPGRDIQYF
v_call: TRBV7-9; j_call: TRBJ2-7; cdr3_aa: CASSIGQTDYEQYF
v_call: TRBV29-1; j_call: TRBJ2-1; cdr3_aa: CSVEWSYNEQFF